These 8 T cell receptor beta chains were all obtained from the same sample, sequenced in a study of human T cells and chemical hapten exposure. Unfractionated whole blood was the source from which total RNA was extracted. TCRdb reanalysed the 5' RACE reads using MiXCR and keeps one entry per CDR3 protein. The sample has approximately 80,000 distinct CDR3 sequences; about 15% are singletons. Receptor source: a female donor in good health.

In its sample, this clonotype was seen many times. V usage is TRBV7-8 and J usage is TRBJ1-5, with D perhaps matching TRBD1 (6 bases). Trimming shortened V by 5 bases and J by 5 bases, and 19 bases separated the two germline ends. The length of the CDR3 is 16 residues. Germline CDR1 and CDR2: SGHVS and FQNEAQ. The CDR3 DNA is TGTGCCAGCAGCGCACAGGGTAGCCCCGGGGATCAGCCCCAGCATTTT. Its protein product is CASSAQGSPGDQPQHF.

The J gene is TRBJ2-7, the V gene TRBV28; D is tentatively TRBD1 or TRBD2 (5 bases each). V dropped 4 bases and J dropped 2 bases, with 15 bases sitting between them. Germline CDR1 is MDHEN and CDR2 is SYDVKM. The CDR3 spans 15 residues. In DNA, the CDR3 is TGTGCCAGCAGTTCCTCGGGGCAGAGTGCCTACGAGCAGTACTTC. Translated, it gives CASSSSGQSAYEQYF.

The chain couples TRBV7-2 to TRBJ2-6, with D possibly being TRBD1 (6 bases). This CDR3 is 20 amino acids long. The germline V and J ends were trimmed by 2 bases and 0 bases, with 20 bases remaining between them. The germline gives CDR1 SGHTA, CDR2 FQGNSA. CDR3 protein: CASSLLGGKGVRSGANVLTF. CDR3 bases: TGTGCCAGCAGCTTACTAGGGGGAAAGGGAGTTCGCTCTGGGGCCAACGTCCTGACTTTC.

This clonotype was seen only a few times. The chain employs TRBV3-1 and TRBJ2-3, with TRBD2 matching over 11 bases. Trimming took 4 bases from V and 2 from J; bases not matched to a gene: 14. CDR1 is LGHDT and CDR2 is YNNKEL in the germline V gene (reference sequence). The CDR3 has 19 residues. CDR3 nucleotide sequence: TGTGCCAGCAGCCCCGAGTTAATGGGACTAGCGGAGAACACAGATACGCAGTATTTT. Translation: CASSPELMGLAENTDTQYF.

The chain carries TRBV4-3 and TRBJ1-1; D not resolved. V lost 4 bases to trimming and J lost 7 bases, with 13 bases between them. Germline lookup yields CDR1 LGHNA and CDR2 YSLEER. The CDR3 has 13 amino acids. In DNA form, the CDR3 reads TGCGCCAGCAGCCCACACGTTAAGGGTGAAGCTTTCTTT. Protein product: CASSPHVKGEAFF.

This clonotype has at least ten counts. This CDR3 reads CSAGTGTGGQPQHF. The CDR3 DNA reads as TGCAGTGCTGGTACCGGGACAGGGGGTCAGCCCCAGCATTTT. The V gene is TRBV20-1, the J gene TRBJ1-5, with 11 bases matching TRBD1. The junction had 6 bases not matched to a gene; V was cut back by 5 bases and J by 6 bases. This CDR3 contains 14 residues. In germline, CDR1 is DFQATT, CDR2 SNEGSKA (reference sequence).

V gene TRBV7-8 combines with J gene TRBJ2-5, with D tentatively TRBD1 or TRBD2 (5 bases each). The CDR3 spans 16 residues. The V end lost 2 bases, the J end lost 4 bases, and 17 bases lay between the germline ends. Germline assignment: CDR1 SGHVS and CDR2 FQNEAQ. This CDR3 reads CASSLRFARGAETQYF. The CDR3 coding sequence is TGTGCCAGCAGCTTACGGTTCGCGAGAGGGGCAGAGACCCAGTACTTC.

The chain links TRBV18 to TRBJ1-2, with TRBD1 as a possible D gene (5 bases). Looked up from germline, CDR1 is KGHSH and CDR2 is LQKENI. Trimming removed 3 bases at V and 4 bases at J, with 15 bases between. The CDR3 contains 15 residues. The CDR3 region has the DNA TGTGCCAGCTCACCTTCTTCGGGGCGCCTCTATGGCTACACCTTC. Translating gives CASSPSSGRLYGYTF. The entire variable domain, with the rest obtained from reference TRBV18 and TRBJ1-2, is as follows: NAGVMQNPRHLVRRRGQEARLRCSPMKGHSHVYWYRQLPEEGLKFMVYLQKENIIDESGMPKERFSAEFPKEGPSILRIQQVVRGDSAAYFCASSPSSGRLYGYTFGSGTRLTVV.